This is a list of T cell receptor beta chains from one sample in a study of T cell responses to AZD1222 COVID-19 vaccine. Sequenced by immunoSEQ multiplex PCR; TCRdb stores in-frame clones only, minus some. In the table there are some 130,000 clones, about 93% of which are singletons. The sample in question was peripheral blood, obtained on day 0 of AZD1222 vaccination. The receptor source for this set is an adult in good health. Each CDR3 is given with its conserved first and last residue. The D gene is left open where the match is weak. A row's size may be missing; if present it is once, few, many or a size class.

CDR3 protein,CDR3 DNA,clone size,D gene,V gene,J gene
CASSESYYQETQYF,TGTGCCAGCAGCGAAAGTTACTACCAAGAGACCCAGTACTTC,NA,NA,TRBV5-4,TRBJ2-5
CASSDPLRRWSTIYF,TGTGCCAGCAGTGATCCGCTTCGTCGATGGTCCACCATATATTTT,NA,NA,TRBV2,TRBJ1-3
CASSLRIGDRTEAFF,TGTGCCAGCAGCTTAAGGATTGGAGATCGTACTGAAGCTTTCTTT,once,NA,TRBV7-2,TRBJ1-1
CASKQPGLDTIYF,TGTGCCAGCAAACAGCCAGGTCTGGACACCATATATTTT,NA,NA,TRBV2,TRBJ1-3
CSVQGAGQPQHF,TGCAGCGTGCAGGGAGCGGGTCAGCCCCAGCATTTT,NA,NA,TRBV29-1,TRBJ1-5
CASSLGTPNTDTQYF,TGCGCCAGCAGCTTGGGGACTCCTAACACAGATACGCAGTATTTT,NA,NA,TRBV5-1,TRBJ2-3
CASVGPGRTQYF,TGTGCCAGCGTCGGACCGGGACGGACGCAGTATTTT,NA,NA,TRBV6-5,TRBJ2-3
CASSPARYGYTF,TGTGCCAGCTCACCAGCTAGGTATGGCTACACCTTC,once,NA,TRBV18,TRBJ1-2
CASSYDRAANSPLHF,TGTGCCAGCAGTTATGACAGGGCCGCAAATTCACCCCTCCACTTT,NA,TRBD1,TRBV6-5,TRBJ1-6
CASSQGELLQYF,TGTGCCAGCAGCCAAGGTGAACTACTTCAGTACTTC,NA,NA,TRBV3-1/TRBV3-2,TRBJ2-4
CSVLTSKGTYEQYF,TGCAGCGTTTTAACCTCAAAGGGGACCTACGAGCAGTACTTC,NA,NA,TRBV29-1,TRBJ2-7
CASSQGGEQFF,TGTGCCAGCAGTCAAGGTGGTGAGCAGTTCTTC,NA,NA,TRBV6-2/TRBV6-3,TRBJ2-1
CASSNSLYELNYGYTF,TGTGCCAGCTCAAACTCCCTGTATGAGCTCAACTATGGCTACACCTTC,NA,NA,TRBV18,TRBJ1-2
CASSPRTGDWQYF,TGTGCCAGCAGCCCCCGGACAGGGGATTGGCAGTACTTC,NA,TRBD1,TRBV9,TRBJ2-7
CASSSGQQITPLHF,TGTGCCAGCAGCTCCGGACAGCAAATTACACCCCTCCACTTT,NA,NA,TRBV11-2,TRBJ1-6
CASSPPGTGGLFRF,TGTGCCAGCTCACCACCCGGGACAGGGGGCCTCTTTCGCTTC,NA,TRBD1,TRBV18,TRBJ1-2
CASSQTGGRSDTEAFF,TGTGCCAGCAGCCAAACAGGGGGCCGATCGGACACTGAAGCTTTCTTT,NA,TRBD1,TRBV7-9,TRBJ1-1
CASRIQSTGELFF,TGTGCCAGCAGAATACAGAGCACCGGGGAGCTGTTTTTT,NA,NA,TRBV12-3/TRBV12-4,TRBJ2-2
CASSDSGRLNTEAFF,TGTGCCAGCAGCGACTCGGGACGGCTGAACACTGAAGCTTTCTTT,NA,NA,TRBV21-1,TRBJ1-1
CASSFVTGAEQYF,TGTGCCAGCAGTTTTGTGACAGGGGCCGAGCAGTACTTC,NA,TRBD1,TRBV6-2/TRBV6-3,TRBJ2-7
CASSQVGQGAYGYTF,TGCGCCAGCAGCCAGGTTGGACAGGGGGCTTATGGCTACACCTTC,NA,TRBD1,TRBV4-1,TRBJ1-2
CASSLSENTIYF,TGTGCCAGCAGTTTAAGCGAAAACACCATATATTTT,NA,NA,TRBV12-3/TRBV12-4,TRBJ1-3
CASSLYPGGESGYTF,TGCGCCAGCAGCTTGTATCCAGGGGGGGAATCTGGCTACACCTTC,NA,TRBD1,TRBV5-1,TRBJ1-2
CAWSWGRLGTQYF,TGTGCCTGGAGTTGGGGCCGGTTGGGGACCCAGTACTTC,NA,NA,TRBV30,TRBJ2-5
CASSNLFSLGRWDYGYTF,TGTGCCAGTAGTAACCTTTTCAGTCTGGGGAGATGGGACTATGGCTACACCTTC,NA,NA,TRBV19,TRBJ1-2
CASSQVPGHGNSPLHF,TGCGCCAGCAGCCAAGTCCCGGGGCACGGTAATTCACCCCTCCACTTT,NA,NA,TRBV4-1,TRBJ1-6
CASPSWANSPLHF,TGTGCCAGCCCGTCATGGGCTAATTCACCCCTCCACTTT,NA,NA,TRBV6-7,TRBJ1-6
CASRATGETQYF,TGTGCCAGCAGGGCGACTGGGGAGACCCAGTACTTC,NA,NA,TRBV6-1,TRBJ2-5
CASTPKGSGANVLTF,TGTGCCAGCACCCCTAAGGGCTCCGGGGCCAACGTCCTGACTTTC,NA,NA,TRBV2,TRBJ2-6
CASQGSGTANTGELFF,TGCGCCAGCCAGGGCTCCGGGACAGCGAACACCGGGGAGCTGTTTTTT,NA,TRBD1,TRBV5-1,TRBJ2-2
CASSMDPEAGNIQYF,TGTGCCAGTAGTATGGACCCCGAAGCCGGAAACATTCAGTACTTC,NA,NA,TRBV19,TRBJ2-4
CASSQVQGYEQYF,TGCGCCAGCAGCCAAGTGCAGGGCTACGAGCAGTACTTC,NA,NA,TRBV4-1,TRBJ2-7
CASKGLLRSPLHF,TGTGCCAGTAAGGGACTTCTTAGGTCACCCCTCCACTTT,few,NA,TRBV19,TRBJ1-6
CASSLEGTSNTDTQYF,TGTGCCAGCAGCTTGGAGGGGACTAGCAACACAGATACGCAGTATTTT,few,TRBD2,TRBV5-6,TRBJ2-3
CASSSGETPGANVLTF,TGTGCCAGCAGCTCAGGGGAAACTCCCGGGGCCAACGTCCTGACTTTC,once,NA,TRBV28,TRBJ2-6
CASSYFDDTEAFF,TGTGCCAGCAGTTACTTCGACGACACTGAAGCTTTCTTT,once,NA,TRBV6-2/TRBV6-3,TRBJ1-1
CASSYPRSGGFYEQYF,TGTGCCAGCAGTTACCCTAGGAGCGGGGGGTTCTACGAGCAGTACTTC,NA,TRBD2,TRBV6-6,TRBJ2-7
CASSVSATGGGNTEAFF,TGTGCCAGCAGCGTCTCCGCGACAGGGGGCGGGAACACTGAAGCTTTCTTT,NA,TRBD1,TRBV9,TRBJ1-1
CASSARWGDTQYF,TGTGCCAGCAGCGCCCGGTGGGGAGATACGCAGTATTTT,NA,NA,TRBV9,TRBJ2-3
CASSGSGGANEQFF,TGTGCCAGCAGCGGTAGCGGGGGGGCGAATGAGCAGTTCTTC,NA,TRBD2,TRBV9,TRBJ2-1
CASSQVIIRASGQETQYF,TGCGCCAGCAGCCAAGTAATCATCCGGGCTAGCGGCCAAGAGACCCAGTACTTC,NA,TRBD2,TRBV4-1,TRBJ2-5
CASRGPGPPGNTIYF,TGTGCCAGCAGGGGCCCAGGTCCTCCTGGAAACACCATATATTTT,NA,NA,TRBV13,TRBJ1-3
CASIPTGRGNTIYF,TGTGCCAGTATCCCTACAGGGCGAGGAAACACCATATATTTT,NA,NA,TRBV19,TRBJ1-3
CASSLPVVQNYGYTF,TGTGCCAGCAGCTTACCCGTGGTGCAAAACTATGGCTACACCTTC,once,NA,TRBV7-9,TRBJ1-2
CASSLRVPNQPQHF,TGTGCCAGCAGTTTAAGGGTCCCTAATCAGCCCCAGCATTTT,NA,NA,TRBV28,TRBJ1-5
CASSLWGRALHF,TGTGCCAGCAGCTTATGGGGGCGCGCCCTCCACTTT,once,NA,TRBV7-2,TRBJ1-6
CASSDMEETQYF,TGTGCCAGCAGTGATATGGAGGAGACCCAGTACTTC,once,NA,TRBV2,TRBJ2-5
CASSMVLNTEAFF,TGTGCCAGTAGTATGGTGCTGAACACTGAAGCTTTCTTT,NA,NA,TRBV19,TRBJ1-1
CASSSTADAYNEQFF,TGTGCCAGCAGTTCCACAGCGGATGCCTACAATGAGCAGTTCTTC,NA,NA,TRBV6-5,TRBJ2-1
CASSSDRDSAFRYQETQYF,TGTGCCAGCAGCTCAGATAGGGACAGTGCGTTCCGGTACCAAGAGACCCAGTACTTC,NA,TRBD1,TRBV5-6,TRBJ2-5
CASSLKQGNTEAFF,TGTGCCAGCAGCTTAAAGCAGGGGAACACTGAAGCTTTCTTT,NA,NA,TRBV7-6,TRBJ1-1
CASSLEGTAYGYTF,TGCGCCAGCAGCTTGGAGGGGACAGCCTATGGCTACACCTTC,few,TRBD1,TRBV5-1,TRBJ1-2
CASSSQGGRDRGFSDGYTF,TGTGCCAGCAGCTCTCAAGGGGGGCGGGACAGGGGTTTCTCCGATGGCTACACCTTC,few,TRBD1,TRBV6-7,TRBJ1-2
CSVTGGTEAFF,TGCAGCGTAACAGGGGGCACTGAAGCTTTCTTT,NA,TRBD1,TRBV29-1,TRBJ1-1
CASIFGAEAFF,TGTGCCAGTATCTTCGGAGCTGAAGCTTTCTTT,NA,NA,TRBV19,TRBJ1-1
CASSLAPWGYGYTF,TGTGCCAGCAGCTTAGCGCCATGGGGCTATGGCTACACCTTC,once,NA,TRBV7-2,TRBJ1-2